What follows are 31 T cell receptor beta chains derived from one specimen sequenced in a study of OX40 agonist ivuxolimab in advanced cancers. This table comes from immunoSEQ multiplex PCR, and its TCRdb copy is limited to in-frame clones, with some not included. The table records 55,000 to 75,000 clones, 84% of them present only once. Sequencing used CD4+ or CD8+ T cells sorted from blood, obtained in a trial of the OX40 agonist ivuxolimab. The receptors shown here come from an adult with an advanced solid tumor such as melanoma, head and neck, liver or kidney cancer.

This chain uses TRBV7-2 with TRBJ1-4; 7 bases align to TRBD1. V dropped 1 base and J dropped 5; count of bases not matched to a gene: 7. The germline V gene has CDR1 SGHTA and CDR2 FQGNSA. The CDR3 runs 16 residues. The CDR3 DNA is TGTGCCAGCAGCTTAGAGGCGGGCAGGGGGAATGAAAAACTGTTTTTT. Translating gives CASSLEAGRGNEKLFF.

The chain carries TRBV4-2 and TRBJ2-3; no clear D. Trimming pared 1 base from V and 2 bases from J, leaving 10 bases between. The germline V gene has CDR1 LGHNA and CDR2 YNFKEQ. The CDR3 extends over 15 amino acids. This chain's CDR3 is CASSQGYLDTDTQYF. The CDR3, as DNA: TGTGCCAGCAGCCAAGGTTATTTAGACACAGATACGCAGTATTTT.

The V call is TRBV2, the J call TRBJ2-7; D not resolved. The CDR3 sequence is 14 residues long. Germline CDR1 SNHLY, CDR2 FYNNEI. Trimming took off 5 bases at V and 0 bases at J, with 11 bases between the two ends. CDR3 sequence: CASSPQTFSYEQYF. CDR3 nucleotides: TGTGCCAGCAGTCCTCAGACATTCTCCTACGAGCAGTACTTC.

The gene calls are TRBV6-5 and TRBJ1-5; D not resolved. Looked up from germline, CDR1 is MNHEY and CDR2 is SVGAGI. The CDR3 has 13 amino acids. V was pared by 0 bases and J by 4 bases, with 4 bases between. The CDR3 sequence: CASSYSTNQPQHF. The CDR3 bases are TGTGCCAGCAGTTACTCGACTAATCAGCCCCAGCATTTT.

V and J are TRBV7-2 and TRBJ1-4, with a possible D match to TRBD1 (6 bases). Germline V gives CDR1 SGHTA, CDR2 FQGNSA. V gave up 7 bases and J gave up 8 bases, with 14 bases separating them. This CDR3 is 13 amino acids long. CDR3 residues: CASTRGPREKLFF. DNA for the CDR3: TGTGCCAGCACCCGGGGGCCCCGCGAAAAACTGTTTTTT.

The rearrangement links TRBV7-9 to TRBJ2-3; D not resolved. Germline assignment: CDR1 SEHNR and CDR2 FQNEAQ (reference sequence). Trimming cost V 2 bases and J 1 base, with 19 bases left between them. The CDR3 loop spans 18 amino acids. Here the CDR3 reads CASSLNARAATRTDTQYF. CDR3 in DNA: TGTGCCAGCAGCTTAAACGCTCGGGCAGCGACACGCACAGATACGCAGTATTTT.

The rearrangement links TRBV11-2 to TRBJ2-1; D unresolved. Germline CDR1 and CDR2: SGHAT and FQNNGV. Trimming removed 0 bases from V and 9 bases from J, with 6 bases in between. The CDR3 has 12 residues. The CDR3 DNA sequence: TGTGCCAGCAGCTTAGAGGCTGCTGAGCAGTTCTTC. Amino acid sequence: CASSLEAAEQFF.

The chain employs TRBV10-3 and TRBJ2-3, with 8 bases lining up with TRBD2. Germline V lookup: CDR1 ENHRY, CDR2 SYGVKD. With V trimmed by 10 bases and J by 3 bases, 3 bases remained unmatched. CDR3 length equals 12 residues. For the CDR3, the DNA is TGTGCCACGGGGGGGGTGACAGATACGCAGTATTTT. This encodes CATGGVTDTQYF.

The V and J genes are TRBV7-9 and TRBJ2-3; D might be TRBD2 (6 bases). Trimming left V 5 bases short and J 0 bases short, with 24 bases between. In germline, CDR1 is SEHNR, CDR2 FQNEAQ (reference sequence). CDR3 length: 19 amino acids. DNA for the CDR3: TGTGCCAGCAGCCCGGGGCGGGGTGGCAGCGGGCAAAGCACAGATACGCAGTATTTT. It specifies CASSPGRGGSGQSTDTQYF.

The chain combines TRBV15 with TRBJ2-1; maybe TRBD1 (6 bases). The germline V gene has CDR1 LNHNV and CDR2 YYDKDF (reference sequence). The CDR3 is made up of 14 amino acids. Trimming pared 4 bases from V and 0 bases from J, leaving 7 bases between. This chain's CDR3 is CATSKQGSYNEQFF. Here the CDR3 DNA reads TGTGCCACCAGCAAACAGGGCTCCTACAATGAGCAGTTCTTC.

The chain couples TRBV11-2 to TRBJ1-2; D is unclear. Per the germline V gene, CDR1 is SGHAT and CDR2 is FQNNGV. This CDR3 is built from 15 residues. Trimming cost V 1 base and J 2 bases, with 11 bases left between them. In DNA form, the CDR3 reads TGTGCCAGCAGCTTAGCGTTCGACCGCAACTATGGCTACACCTTC. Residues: CASSLAFDRNYGYTF.

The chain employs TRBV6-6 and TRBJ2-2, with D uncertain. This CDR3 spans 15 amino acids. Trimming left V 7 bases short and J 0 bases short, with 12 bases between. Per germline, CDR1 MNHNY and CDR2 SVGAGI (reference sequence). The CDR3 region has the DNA TGTGCCAGCACCCACAGAGTTGCGAACACCGGGGAGCTGTTTTTT. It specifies CASTHRVANTGELFF.

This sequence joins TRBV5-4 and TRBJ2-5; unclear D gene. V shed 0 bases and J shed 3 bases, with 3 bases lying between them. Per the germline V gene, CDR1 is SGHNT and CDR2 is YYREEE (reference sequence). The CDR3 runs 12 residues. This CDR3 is CASSLAKETQYF. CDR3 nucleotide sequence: TGTGCCAGCAGCTTGGCCAAAGAGACCCAGTACTTC.

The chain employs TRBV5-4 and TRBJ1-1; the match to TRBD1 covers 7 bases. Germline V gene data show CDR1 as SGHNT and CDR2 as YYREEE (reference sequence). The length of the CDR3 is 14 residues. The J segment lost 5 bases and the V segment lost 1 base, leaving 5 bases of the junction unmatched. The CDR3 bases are TGTGCCAGCAGCTTGAGGGGGCGGGGTACTGAAGCTTTCTTT. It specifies CASSLRGRGTEAFF.

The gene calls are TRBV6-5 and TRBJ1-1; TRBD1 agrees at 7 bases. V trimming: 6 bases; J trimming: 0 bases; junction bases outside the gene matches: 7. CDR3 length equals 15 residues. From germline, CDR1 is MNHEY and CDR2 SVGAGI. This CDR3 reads CASRQGIVMNTEAFF. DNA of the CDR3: TGTGCCAGCAGACAGGGGATCGTGATGAACACTGAAGCTTTCTTT.

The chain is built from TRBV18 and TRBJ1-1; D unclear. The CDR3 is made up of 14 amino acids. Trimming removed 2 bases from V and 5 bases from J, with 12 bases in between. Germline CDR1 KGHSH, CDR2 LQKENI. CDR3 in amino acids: CASSPVSLGTEAFF. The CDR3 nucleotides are TGTGCCAGCTCACCAGTGTCACTGGGTACTGAAGCTTTCTTT.

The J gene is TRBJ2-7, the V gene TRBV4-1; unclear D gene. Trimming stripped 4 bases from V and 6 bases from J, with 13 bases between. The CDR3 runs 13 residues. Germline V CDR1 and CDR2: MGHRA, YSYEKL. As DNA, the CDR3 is TGCGCCAGCAGCCTACCTGGAAGACGCGAGCAGTACTTC. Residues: CASSLPGRREQYF.

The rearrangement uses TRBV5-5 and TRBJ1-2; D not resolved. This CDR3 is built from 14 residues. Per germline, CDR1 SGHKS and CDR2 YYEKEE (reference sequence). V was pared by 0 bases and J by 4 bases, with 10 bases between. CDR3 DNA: TGTGCCAGCAGCTTGGAACCAGGTAGCTATGGCTACACCTTC. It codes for CASSLEPGSYGYTF.

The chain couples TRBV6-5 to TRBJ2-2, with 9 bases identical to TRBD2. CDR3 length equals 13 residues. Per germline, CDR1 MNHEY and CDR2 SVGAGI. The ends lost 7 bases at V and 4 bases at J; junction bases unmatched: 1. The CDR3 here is CASNSGSTGELFF. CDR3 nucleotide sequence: TGTGCCAGCAATAGCGGGAGCACCGGGGAGCTGTTTTTT.

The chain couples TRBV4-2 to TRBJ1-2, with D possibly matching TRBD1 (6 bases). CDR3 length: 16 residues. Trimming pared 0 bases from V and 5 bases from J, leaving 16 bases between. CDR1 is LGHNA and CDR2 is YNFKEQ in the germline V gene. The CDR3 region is CASSQDLGTYFYGYTF. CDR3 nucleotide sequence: TGTGCCAGCAGCCAAGACCTGGGGACATACTTTTATGGCTACACCTTC.

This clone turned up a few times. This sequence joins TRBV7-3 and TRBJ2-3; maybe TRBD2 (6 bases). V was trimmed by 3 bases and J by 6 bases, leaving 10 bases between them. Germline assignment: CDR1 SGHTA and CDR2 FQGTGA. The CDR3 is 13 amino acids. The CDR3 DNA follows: TGTGCCAGCAGCTTTATCGGGGGTGATACGCAGTATTTT. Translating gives CASSFIGGDTQYF.

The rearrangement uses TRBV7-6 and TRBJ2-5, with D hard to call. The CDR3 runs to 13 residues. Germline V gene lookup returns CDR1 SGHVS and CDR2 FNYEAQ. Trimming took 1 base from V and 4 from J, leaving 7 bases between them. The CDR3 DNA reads TGTGCCAGCAGCTTAGATTTCGGAGAGACCCAGTACTTC. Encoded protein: CASSLDFGETQYF.

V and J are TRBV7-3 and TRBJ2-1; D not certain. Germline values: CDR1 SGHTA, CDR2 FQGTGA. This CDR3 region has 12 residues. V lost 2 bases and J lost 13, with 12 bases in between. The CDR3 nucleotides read TGTGCCAGCAGCTTAGGCAACAGCCCCCAGTTCTTC. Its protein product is CASSLGNSPQFF.

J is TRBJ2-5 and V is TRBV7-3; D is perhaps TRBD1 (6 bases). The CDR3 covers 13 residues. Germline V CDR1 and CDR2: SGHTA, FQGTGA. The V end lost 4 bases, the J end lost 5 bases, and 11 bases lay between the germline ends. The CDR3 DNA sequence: TGTGCCAGCAGCTCACAAAGGGGGGAGACCCAGTACTTC. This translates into CASSSQRGETQYF.

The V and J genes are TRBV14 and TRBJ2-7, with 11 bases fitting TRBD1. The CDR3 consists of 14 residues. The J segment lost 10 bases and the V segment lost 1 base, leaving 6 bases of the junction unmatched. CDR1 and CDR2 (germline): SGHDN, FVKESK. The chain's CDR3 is CASSQGTGGFRQYF. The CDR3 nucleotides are TGTGCCAGCAGCCAAGGGACAGGGGGCTTCCGTCAGTACTTC.

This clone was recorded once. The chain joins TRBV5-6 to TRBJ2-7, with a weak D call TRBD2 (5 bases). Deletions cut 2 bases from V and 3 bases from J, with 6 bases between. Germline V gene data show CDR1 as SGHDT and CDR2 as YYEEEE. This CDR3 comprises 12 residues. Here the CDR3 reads CASSFRDYEQYF. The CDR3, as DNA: TGTGCCAGCAGCTTCCGGGACTACGAGCAGTACTTC.

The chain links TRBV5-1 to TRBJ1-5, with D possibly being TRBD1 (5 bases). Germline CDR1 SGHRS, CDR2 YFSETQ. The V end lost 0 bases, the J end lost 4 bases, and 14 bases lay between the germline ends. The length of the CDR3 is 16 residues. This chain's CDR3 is CASSLGTGPGNQPQHF. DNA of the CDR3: TGCGCCAGCAGCTTGGGAACGGGGCCGGGTAATCAGCCCCAGCATTTT.

CDR3 sequence reads: CASSQSVGGGETQYF. CDR3 sequence (DNA): TGCGCCAGCAGCCAAAGTGTGGGGGGTGGAGAGACCCAGTACTTC. This chain connects TRBV4-3 to TRBJ2-5, with a tentative D call TRBD2 (6 bases). Germline V gene sequence: CDR1 LGHNA, CDR2 YSLEER. The CDR3 sequence is 15 residues long. V lost 2 bases and J lost 4, with 14 bases in between.

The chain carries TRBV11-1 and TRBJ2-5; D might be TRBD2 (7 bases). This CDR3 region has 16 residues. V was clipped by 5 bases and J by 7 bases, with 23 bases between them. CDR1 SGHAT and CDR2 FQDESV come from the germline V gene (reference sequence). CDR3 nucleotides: TGTGCCAGCAGCCCGAGGGGCGGGGGCTTCCAGGTGACCCAGTACTTC. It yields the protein CASSPRGGGFQVTQYF.

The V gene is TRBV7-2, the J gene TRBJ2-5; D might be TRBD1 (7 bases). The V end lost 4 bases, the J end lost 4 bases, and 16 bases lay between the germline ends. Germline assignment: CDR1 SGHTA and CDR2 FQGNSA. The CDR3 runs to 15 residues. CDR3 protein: CASSSRAGGRETQYF. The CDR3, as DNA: TGTGCCAGCAGCTCGAGGGCAGGGGGGAGAGAGACCCAGTACTTC.

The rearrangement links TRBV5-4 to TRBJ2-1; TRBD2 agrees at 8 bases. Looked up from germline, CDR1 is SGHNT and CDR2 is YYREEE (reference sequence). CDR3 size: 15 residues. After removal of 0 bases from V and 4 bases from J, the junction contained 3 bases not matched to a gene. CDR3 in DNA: TGTGCCAGCAGCTTGGCTAGCGGGCCTTACAATGAGCAGTTCTTC. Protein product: CASSLASGPYNEQFF. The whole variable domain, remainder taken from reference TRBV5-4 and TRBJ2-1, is ETGVTQSPTHLIKTRGQQVTLRCSSQSGHNTVSWYQQALGQGPQFIFQYYREEENGRGNFPPRFSGLQFPNYSSELNVNALELDDSALYLCASSLASGPYNEQFFGPGTRLTVL.